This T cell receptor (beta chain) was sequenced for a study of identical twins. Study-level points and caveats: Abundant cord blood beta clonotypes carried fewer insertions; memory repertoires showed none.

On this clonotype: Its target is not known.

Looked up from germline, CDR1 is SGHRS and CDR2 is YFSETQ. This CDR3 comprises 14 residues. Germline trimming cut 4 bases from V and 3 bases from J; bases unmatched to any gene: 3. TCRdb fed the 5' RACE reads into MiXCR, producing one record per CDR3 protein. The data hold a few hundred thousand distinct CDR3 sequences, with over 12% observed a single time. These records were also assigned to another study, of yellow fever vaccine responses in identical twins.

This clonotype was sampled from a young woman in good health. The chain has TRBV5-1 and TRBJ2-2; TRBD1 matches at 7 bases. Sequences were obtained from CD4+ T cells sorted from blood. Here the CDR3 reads CASSPGQHTGELFF. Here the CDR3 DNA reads TGCGCCAGCAGCCCGGGACAGCACACCGGGGAGCTGTTTTTT. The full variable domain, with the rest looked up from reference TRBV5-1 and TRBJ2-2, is KAGVTQTPRYLIKTRGQQVTLSCSPISGHRSVSWYQQTPGQGLQFLFEYFSETQRNKGNFPGRFSGRQFSNSRSEMNVSTLELGDSALYLCASSPGQHTGELFFGEGSRLTVL.